This T cell receptor beta chain was found in a study of vaccination effects on CD4 cells after COVID-19. Study details: Post-vaccine sampling took place a median of 72 days after the second dose.

CDR1 is SNHLY and CDR2 is FYNNEI in the germline V gene. This CDR3 is built from 13 residues. V was pared by 8 bases and J by 1 base, with 11 bases between. Method: immunoSEQ multiplex PCR; TCRdb's copy keeps in-frame clones and lacks some. The sample contains tens of thousands of clones, roughly 78% of which appear only once. On this clone itself: What it recognizes is unknown.

Using viral peptide pools, the ViraFEST assay grew out antigen-specific CD4+ T cells prior to sequencing. CD4+ T cells were isolated after around ten days of culture. Participants completed two doses of the BNT162b2 or mRNA-1273 vaccine. In culture with roughly 10 IU/ml IL-2 and 9 to 10 ug/ml peptides, PBMC were grown at roughly 2 million per well. The chain recombines TRBV2 with TRBJ1-2; D is uncertain. Sequenced material: CD4+ T cells from PBMCs cultured with HCoV-OC43 spike peptides, taken after COVID-19 vaccination. The subset was: HCoV-OC43 spike overlapping peptide pool stimulation. The receptor's source is a human donor who received a COVID-19 vaccine. CDR3 DNA sequence: TGTGCCAGCTACAGCCCTTTTAACTATGGCTACACCTTC. The encoded protein is CASYSPFNYGYTF.